The TCR beta chain under discussion was sequenced for a study of beta chain features in type 1 diabetes. Study-wide results and limits: Patients with Type 1 diabetes showed moderately but significantly shorter TCRB CDR3s in all four CD4+ subsets.

V was pared by 6 bases and J by 8 bases, with 17 bases of the junction left unmatched. This CDR3 has 17 residues. Germline V CDR1 and CDR2: MNHEY, SMNVEV (reference sequence). This clone was counted between two and nine times. Its specificity is unknown. The entirety of the isolated RNA underwent reverse transcription, so expressed TCRB transcripts were sequenced. Only in-frame clones appear in the TCRdb table, and some are missing; sequencing was by immunoSEQ multiplex PCR. Of 250,000 to 300,000 clones detected, 13% to 15% appear once; the ten largest clones hold less than 0.02%. The sequence came from a man aged 25 to 45 with type 1 diabetes. This chain joins TRBV27 and TRBJ2-1; 9 bases fit TRBD2. The sequenced material came from naive CD4+ T cells from blood. DNA for the CDR3: TGTGCCAGCAGCTTTATCAGTTCGCTAGCGGGACCCTATGAGCAGTTCTTC. Its protein is CASSFISSLAGPYEQFF.